This TCR beta chain was captured by sequencing in a study of blood T cell repertoires in COVID-19. Sequencing was performed with immunoSEQ multiplex PCR; in TCRdb, only in-frame clones are kept and a portion is missing. Of some 180,000 clones listed, more than 75% are singletons. The J segment lost 5 bases and the V segment lost 1 base, leaving 9 bases of the junction unmatched. Germline values: CDR1 LGHNA, CDR2 YNFKEQ. CDR3 length: 16 amino acids. Sequencing used peripheral blood. This receptor was obtained from a woman aged 40 to 55 with COVID-19, enrolled during active disease. V usage is TRBV4-2 and J usage is TRBJ2-7, with TRBD1 matching 9 bases. The DNA of the CDR3 is TGTGCCAGCAGCCAAGCTTCCGGGACAGGGAGTAACGAGCAGTACTTC. Translation: CASSQASGTGSNEQYF.